Detailed here is one T cell receptor (delta chain). This entry comes from a study of gamma-delta T cells after stem cell transplantation. V shed 3 bases, J shed 0 bases, and the junction held 10 bases outside the gene matches. This CDR3 has 18 residues. CDR1 and CDR2 (germline): GEAIGNYY, EKD. TCRdb reprocessed the RT-PCR reads using CATT. In the table there are thousands of delta-chain clones, about 30% of which are singletons. V usage is TRDV2 and J usage is TRDJ2, with TRDD3 matching over 9 bases. This clonotype was sampled from a human donor. It is not recorded whose cells these are; they may come from a transplant donor. The sequenced sample consisted of gamma-delta T cells. The CDR3 sequence is CACDALLGDRALTAQLFF. The CDR3 bases are TGTGCCTGTGACGCTTTACTGGGGGACAGAGCTTTGACAGCACAACTCTTCTTT.